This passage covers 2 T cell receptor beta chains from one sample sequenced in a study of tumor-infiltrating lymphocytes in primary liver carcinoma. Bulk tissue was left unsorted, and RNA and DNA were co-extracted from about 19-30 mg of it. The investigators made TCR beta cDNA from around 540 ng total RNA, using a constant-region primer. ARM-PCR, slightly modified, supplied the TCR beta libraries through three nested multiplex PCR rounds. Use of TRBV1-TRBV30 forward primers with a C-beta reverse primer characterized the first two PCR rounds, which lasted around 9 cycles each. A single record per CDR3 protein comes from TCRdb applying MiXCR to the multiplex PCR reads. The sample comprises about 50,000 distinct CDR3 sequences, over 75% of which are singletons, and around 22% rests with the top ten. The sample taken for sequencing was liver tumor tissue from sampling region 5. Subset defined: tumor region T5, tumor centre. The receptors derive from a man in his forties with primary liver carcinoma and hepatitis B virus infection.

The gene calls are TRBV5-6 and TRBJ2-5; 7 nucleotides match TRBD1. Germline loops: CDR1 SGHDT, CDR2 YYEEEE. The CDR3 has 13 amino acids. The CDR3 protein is CTCSLGQQETQYF. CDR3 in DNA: TGTACCTGCAGCTTGGGACAGCAAGAGACCCAGTACTTC. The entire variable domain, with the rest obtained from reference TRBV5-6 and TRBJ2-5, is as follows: DAGVTQSPTHLIKTRGQQVTLRCSPKSGHDTVSWYQQALGQGPQFIFQYYEEEERQRGNFPDRFSGHQFPNYSSELNVNALLLGDSALYLCTCSLGQQETQYFGPGTRLLVL.

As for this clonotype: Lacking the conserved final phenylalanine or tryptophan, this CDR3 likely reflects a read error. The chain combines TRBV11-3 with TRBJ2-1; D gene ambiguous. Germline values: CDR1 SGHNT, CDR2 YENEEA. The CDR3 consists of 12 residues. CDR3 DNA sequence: TGTGCCAGCATCTTAAATGCCAACGAGCAGTTCCTC. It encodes CASILNANEQFL.